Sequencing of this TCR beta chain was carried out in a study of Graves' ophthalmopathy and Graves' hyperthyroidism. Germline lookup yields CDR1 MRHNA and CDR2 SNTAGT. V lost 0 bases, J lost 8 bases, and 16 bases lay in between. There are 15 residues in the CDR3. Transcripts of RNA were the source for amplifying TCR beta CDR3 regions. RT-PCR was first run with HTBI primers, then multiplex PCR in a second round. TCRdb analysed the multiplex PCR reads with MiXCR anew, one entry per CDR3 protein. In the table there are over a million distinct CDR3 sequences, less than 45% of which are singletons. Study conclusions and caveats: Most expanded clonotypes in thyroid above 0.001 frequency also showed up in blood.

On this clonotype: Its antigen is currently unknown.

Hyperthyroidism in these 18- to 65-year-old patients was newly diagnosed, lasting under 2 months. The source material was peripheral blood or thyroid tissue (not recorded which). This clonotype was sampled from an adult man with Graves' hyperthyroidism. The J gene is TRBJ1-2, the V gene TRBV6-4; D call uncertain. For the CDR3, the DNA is TGTGCCAGCAGTGACTCGGAACACCCAGTGCTCGGCTACACCTTC. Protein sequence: CASSDSEHPVLGYTF.